A single sample is the source of the 24 T cell receptor beta chains below, sequenced in a study of tumor-infiltrating lymphocytes in primary liver carcinoma. A primer matching the constant region was used to make TCR beta cDNA from approximately 0.45 ug of total RNA. TCR beta libraries came from three nested multiplex PCR rounds using slightly modified ARM-PCR. The first two PCR rounds, roughly 9 cycles each, used TRBV1-TRBV30 forward primers and a C-beta reverse primer. MiXCR was run by TCRdb on the multiplex PCR reads, yielding one entry per CDR3 protein. Among about 180,000 distinct CDR3 sequences listed, 50% to 75% were seen once. Unsorted whole blood yielded the blood RNA, and germline DNA was also extracted. The specimen sequenced was peripheral blood. The receptors were sampled from a man aged 35 to 55 with primary liver carcinoma and hepatitis B virus infection.

The chain uses TRBV7-9 and TRBJ1-1; unclear D gene. Trimming cost V 5 bases and J 5 bases, with 9 bases left between them. CDR3 length: 12 amino acids. Per germline, CDR1 SEHNR and CDR2 FQNEAQ (reference sequence). This CDR3 is CASSNGRTEAFF. The CDR3 region has the DNA TGTGCCAGCAGCAATGGGCGTACTGAAGCTTTCTTT.

The V gene is TRBV10-3, the J gene TRBJ2-7; D call uncertain. The germline V gene has CDR1 ENHRY and CDR2 SYGVKD. This CDR3 comprises 13 residues. V lost 4 bases, J lost 3 bases, and 10 bases lay in between. The CDR3 reads CAISGPDLYEQYF. CDR3 coding DNA: TGTGCCATCAGTGGCCCCGACCTCTACGAGCAGTACTTC.

The rearrangement joins TRBV6-6 to TRBJ2-1, with 7 bases fitting TRBD2. CDR1 and CDR2 (germline): MNHNY, SVGAGI (reference sequence). The CDR3 runs to 15 residues. J lost 9 bases, V lost 6 bases, and 14 bases had no gene match. The DNA of the CDR3 is TGTGCCAGCAGCCGCTCGGGGGGTCCAAAGGGTGAGCAGTTCTTC. Translated: CASSRSGGPKGEQFF.

The CDR3 DNA reads as TGTGCCAGCAGCCAAGCAGCGGGAGTGGCAGGCGGGGAGCTGTTTTTT. It is translated as CASSQAAGVAGGELFF. The chain carries TRBV4-2 and TRBJ2-2, with TRBD2 matching 8 bases. Trimming cost V 1 base and J 7 bases; bases outside gene matches: 8. The CDR3 runs 16 residues. Looked up from germline, CDR1 is LGHNA and CDR2 is YNFKEQ.

This clonotype was counted only a few times. The CDR3 loop is CAWSVGVNQPQHF. Written as DNA, the CDR3 is TGTGCCTGGAGTGTAGGAGTCAATCAGCCCCAGCATTTT. The chain employs TRBV30 and TRBJ1-5; no definite D call. The V end was cut by 0 bases, the J end by 3 bases, with 6 bases between. This CDR3 is 13 amino acids long. CDR1 GTSNPN and CDR2 SVGIG come from the germline V gene (reference sequence). The full variable domain, rest sourced from reference TRBV30 and TRBJ1-5, is SQTIHQWPATLVQPVGSPLSLECTVEGTSNPNLYWYRQAAGRGLQLLFYSVGIGQISSEVPQNLSASRPQDRQFILSSKKLLLSDSGFYLCAWSVGVNQPQHFGDGTRLSIL.

This clonotype has ten or more counts. The chain recombines TRBV6-6 with TRBJ2-2, with 7 bases identical to TRBD1. The CDR3 is 17 residues long. J lost 0 bases, V lost 3 bases, and 7 bases had no gene match. Germline V gene sequence: CDR1 MNHNY, CDR2 SVGAGI (reference sequence). As DNA, the CDR3 is TGTGCCAGCAGTTATCCATCGACAGGGCCGAACACCGGGGAGCTGTTTTTT. It specifies CASSYPSTGPNTGELFF.

The chain couples TRBV4-1 to TRBJ2-7; D possibly uses TRBD1 or TRBD2 (5 bases each). Germline values: CDR1 MGHRA, CDR2 YSYEKL. The CDR3 is 14 residues long. Trimming took off 3 bases at V and 4 bases at J, with 13 bases between the two ends. The DNA of the CDR3 is TGCGCCAGCAGCCAGGGGGACGGACCGTACGAGCAGTACTTC. It codes for CASSQGDGPYEQYF.

Comments on this clonotype: Relative to the germline gene, one junction end is altered; a read error may explain this. This rearrangement joins TRBV6-5 to TRBJ2-5; D gene uncertain. The CDR3 runs 12 residues. Per germline, CDR1 MNHEY and CDR2 SVGAGI. The chain's CDR3 is CASIYNGETQYF. CDR3 bases: TGTGCCAGCATTTACAACGGCGAGACCCAGTACTTC.

To note about this clonotype: One end of the junction is discordant with germline, which a read error may explain. The CDR3 region is CATSYSSESINTIYF. The CDR3 nucleotides are TGTGCCACCAGTTACTCGTCGGAGTCTATCAACACCATATATTTT. The chain carries TRBV6-5 and TRBJ1-3; D uncertain. This CDR3 region has 15 residues. Germline CDR1 MNHEY, CDR2 SVGAGI.

The chain employs TRBV6-5 and TRBJ2-1; no firm D call. The CDR3 contains 15 residues. Germline CDR1 is MNHEY and CDR2 is SVGAGI. V dropped 0 bases and J dropped 6 bases, with 12 bases sitting between them. The CDR3 sequence: CASSYSMGQCNEQFF. DNA of the CDR3: TGTGCCAGCAGTTACTCGATGGGCCAATGCAATGAGCAGTTCTTC.

This chain uses TRBV11-2 with TRBJ2-3; 10 bases align to TRBD2. V lost 7 bases and J lost 4; bases outside the gene matches: 14. The CDR3 is 17 residues long. Germline V gene lookup returns CDR1 SGHAT and CDR2 FQNNGV. The CDR3 is CASTDQVSSGSSDTQYF. CDR3 DNA: TGTGCCAGCACCGACCAGGTTTCTAGCGGGAGCTCAGATACGCAGTATTTT.

This clonotype was seen a single time. A junction end diverges from the germline sequence, so it may reflect a read error. The rearrangement joins TRBV11-1 to TRBJ2-7; D unclear. Germline V gives CDR1 SGHAT, CDR2 FQDESV (reference sequence). The CDR3 has 15 amino acids. The CDR3 sequence is CASSLQSSVSYGQHF. In DNA form, the CDR3 reads TGTGCCAGCAGCTTACAATCAAGTGTCTCCTACGGGCAGCACTTC.

The CDR3 region is CASSQEWGAGTDTQYF. For the CDR3, the DNA is TGTGCCAGCAGCCAAGAATGGGGAGCGGGCACAGATACGCAGTATTTT. The chain uses TRBV4-2 and TRBJ2-3; a weak D match, TRBD2 (5 bases). V was shortened by 0 bases and J by 1 base, with 11 bases between the two germline ends. The CDR3 sequence is 16 residues long. Germline-derived CDR1 and CDR2 are LGHNA and YNFKEQ.

In regard to this clonotype: A read error is possible here, since a much larger clone lies one base away. The chain employs TRBV29-1 and TRBJ2-1, with TRBD2 identical over 10 bases. V dropped 6 bases and J dropped 8; count of bases not matched to a gene: 10. The CDR3 consists of 14 residues. Germline CDR1 SQVTM, CDR2 ANQGSEA. The CDR3 nucleotides read TGCAGCGTACCCACTAGCGGGATTCACGATGAGCAGTTCTTC. Translated, it gives CSVPTSGIHDEQFF.

The chain combines TRBV6-7 with TRBJ1-5; D may be TRBD1 (5 bases). TRBV6-7 is known as an ORF, though its function is uncertain. The CDR3 runs to 22 residues. Deletions cut 7 bases from V and 0 bases from J, with 34 bases between. The CDR3 here is CASTQSRGSSGTGGYSNQPQHF. CDR3 DNA: TGTGCCAGCACCCAATCCCGTGGCAGTAGTGGGACTGGGGGGTATAGCAATCAGCCCCAGCATTTT.

Note on this clonotype: One junction end does not reproduce the germline sequence, and a read error may be involved. The chain uses TRBV11-1 and TRBJ2-1; 8 positions agree with TRBD2. In germline, CDR1 is SGHAT, CDR2 FQDESV (reference sequence). The CDR3 contains 13 residues. The CDR3, as DNA: TGTACCAGCACTCTCGGGGGGGTGGATGAGCAGTTCTTC. Encoded protein: CTSTLGGVDEQFF.

With regard to this clonotype: In this CDR3 the conserved last residue, phenylalanine or tryptophan, is missing, so a read error is likely. The chain carries TRBV11-2 and TRBJ1-1; no firm D call. V was clipped by 1 base and J by 6 bases, with 9 bases between them. Germline V gene sequence: CDR1 SGHAT, CDR2 FQNNGV. CDR3 length: 13 residues. In DNA, the CDR3 is TGTGCCAGCAGCTTAGGGGTAAGATCTGAAGCTTTCTTA. Residues: CASSLGVRSEAFL.

This clonotype was detected a few times. V gene TRBV6-2 or TRBV6-3 combines with J gene TRBJ2-7; unclear D gene. This CDR3 has 11 residues. Trimming pared 6 bases from V and 5 bases from J, leaving 8 bases between. The germline V gene has CDR1 MNHEY and CDR2 SVGEGT. CDR3 coding DNA: TGTGCCAGCAGGGATTGGGACGAGCAGTACTTC. Translation gives CASRDWDEQYF.

This clonotype turned up a few times. The rearrangement links TRBV4-1 to TRBJ2-1; 8 bases are a match to TRBD2. CDR1 is MGHRA and CDR2 is YSYEKL in the germline V gene. The CDR3 is 19 amino acids. The V segment lost 2 bases and the J segment 0 bases; nucleotides outside the gene matches: 12. This chain's CDR3 is CASSQPGLYGRVSYNEQFF. CDR3 coding DNA: TGCGCCAGCAGCCAACCTGGCCTCTACGGGAGGGTCTCCTACAATGAGCAGTTCTTC.

In regard to this clonotype: With a much larger clone just one base away, this may be a read error. Here the CDR3 omits its conserved ending phenylalanine or tryptophan, so a read error is the likely source. This sequence joins TRBV11-2 and TRBJ2-7; D uncertain. V was trimmed by 1 base and J by 6 bases, leaving 7 bases between them. Per the germline V gene, CDR1 is SGHAT and CDR2 is FQNNGV. This CDR3 is 12 amino acids long. CDR3 nucleotides: TGTGCCAGCAGCTTAGGTGTTATCGAGCAGTACTCC. Protein sequence: CASSLGVIEQYS.

In this sample, this clonotype turned up a few times. J is TRBJ2-1 and V is TRBV4-1; D might be TRBD1 (6 bases). This CDR3 has 15 amino acids. Looked up from germline, CDR1 is MGHRA and CDR2 is YSYEKL. V lost 1 base to trimming and J lost 7 bases, with 14 bases between them. CDR3 region: CASSQAGQGLNEQFF. The CDR3 coding sequence is TGCGCCAGCAGCCAAGCGGGGCAGGGGCTGAATGAGCAGTTCTTC.

This clonotype came up many times. The chain couples TRBV11-2 to TRBJ2-1; TRBD2 matches at 16 bases. The CDR3 runs to 15 residues. V was pared by 5 bases and J by 8 bases, with 3 bases of the junction left unmatched. Germline V lookup: CDR1 SGHAT, CDR2 FQNNGV. The CDR3 loop is CASSPGLAGGDEQFF. The DNA of the CDR3 is TGTGCCAGCAGCCCGGGACTAGCGGGGGGGGATGAGCAGTTCTTC. Full variable domain (outside the CDR3, taken from reference TRBV11-2 and TRBJ2-1): EAGVAQSPRYKIIEKRQSVAFWCNPISGHATLYWYQQILGQGPKLLIQFQNNGVVDDSQLPKDRFSAERLKGVDSTLKIQPAKLEDSAVYLCASSPGLAGGDEQFFGPGTRLTVL.

This clonotype was seen only a few times. The chain couples TRBV6-1 to TRBJ2-1; the D gene is possibly TRBD1 (5 bases). Between the trimmed V and J ends, which lost 8 bases and 2 bases, there was a span of 25 bases. CDR1 MNHNS and CDR2 SASEGT come from the germline V gene. This CDR3 spans 18 amino acids. CDR3 sequence (DNA): TGTGCCAGCGAACAGACCCATCGACAGTTCCCGACCTACAATGAGCAGTTCTTC. Translation: CASEQTHRQFPTYNEQFF.

This clonotype was found once. The junction and the germline gene differ at one end; a read error may be behind it. V usage is TRBV11-2 and J usage is TRBJ1-6, with 8 bases matching TRBD1. CDR3 size: 16 residues. Germline assignment: CDR1 SGHAT and CDR2 FQNNGV. The CDR3 DNA is TGTGCCAGCACCCCTCTGCGGGACAGGAGGAATTCACCCCACCACTTT. As protein: CASTPLRDRRNSPHHF.